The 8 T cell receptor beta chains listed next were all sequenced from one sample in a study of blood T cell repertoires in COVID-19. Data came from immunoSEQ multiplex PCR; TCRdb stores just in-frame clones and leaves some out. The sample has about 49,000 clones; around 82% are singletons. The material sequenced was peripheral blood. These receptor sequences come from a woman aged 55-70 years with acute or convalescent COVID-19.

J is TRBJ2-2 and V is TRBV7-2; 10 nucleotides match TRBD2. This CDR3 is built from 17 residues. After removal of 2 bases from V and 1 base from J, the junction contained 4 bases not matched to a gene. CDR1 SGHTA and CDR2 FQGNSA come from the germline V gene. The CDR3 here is CASSLPSGGQNTGELFF. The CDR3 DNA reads TGTGCCAGCAGCTTACCTAGCGGGGGCCAGAACACCGGGGAGCTGTTTTTT.

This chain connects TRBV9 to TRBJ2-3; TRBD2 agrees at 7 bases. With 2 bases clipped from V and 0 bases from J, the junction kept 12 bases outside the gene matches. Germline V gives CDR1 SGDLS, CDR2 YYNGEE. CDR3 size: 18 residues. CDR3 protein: CASSVRGSGAPSTDTQYF. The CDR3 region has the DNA TGTGCCAGCAGCGTTCGTGGAAGCGGGGCCCCTAGCACAGATACGCAGTATTTT.

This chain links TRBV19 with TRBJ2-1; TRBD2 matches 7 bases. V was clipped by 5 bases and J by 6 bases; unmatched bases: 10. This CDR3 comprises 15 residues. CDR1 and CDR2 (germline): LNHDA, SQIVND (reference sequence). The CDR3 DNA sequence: TGTGCCAGTAGTCGGGGAGGGGCCAAAGGCAATGAGCAGTTCTTC. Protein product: CASSRGGAKGNEQFF.

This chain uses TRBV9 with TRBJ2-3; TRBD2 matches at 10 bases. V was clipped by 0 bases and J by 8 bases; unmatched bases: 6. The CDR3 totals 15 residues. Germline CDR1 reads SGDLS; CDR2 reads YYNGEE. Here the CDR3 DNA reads TGTGCCAGCAGCGTAGGAGCGGGAGGGCAAGGTACGCAGTATTTT. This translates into CASSVGAGGQGTQYF. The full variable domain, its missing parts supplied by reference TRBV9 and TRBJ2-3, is DSGVTQTPKHLITATGQRVTLRCSPRSGDLSVYWYQQSLDQGLQFLIQYYNGEERAKGNILERFSAQQFPDLHSELNLSSLELGDSALYFCASSVGAGGQGTQYFGPGTRLTVL.

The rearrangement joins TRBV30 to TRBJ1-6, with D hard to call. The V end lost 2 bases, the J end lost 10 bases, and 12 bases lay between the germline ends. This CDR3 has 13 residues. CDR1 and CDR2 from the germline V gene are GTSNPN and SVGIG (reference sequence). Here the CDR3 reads CAWSLAIKSPLHF. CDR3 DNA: TGTGCCTGGAGTCTGGCAATCAAATCACCCCTCCACTTT.

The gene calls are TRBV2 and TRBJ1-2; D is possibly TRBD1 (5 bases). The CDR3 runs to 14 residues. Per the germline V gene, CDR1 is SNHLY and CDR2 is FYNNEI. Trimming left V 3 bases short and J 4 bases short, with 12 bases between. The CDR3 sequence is CASSDRRGFYGYTF. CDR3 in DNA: TGTGCCAGCAGTGACAGGAGGGGTTTCTATGGCTACACCTTC.

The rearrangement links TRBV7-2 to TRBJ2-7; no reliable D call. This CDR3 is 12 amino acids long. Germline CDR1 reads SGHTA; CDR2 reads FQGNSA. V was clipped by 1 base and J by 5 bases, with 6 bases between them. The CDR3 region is CASSLGVNEQYF. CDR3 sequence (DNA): TGTGCCAGCAGCTTAGGCGTAAACGAGCAGTACTTC.

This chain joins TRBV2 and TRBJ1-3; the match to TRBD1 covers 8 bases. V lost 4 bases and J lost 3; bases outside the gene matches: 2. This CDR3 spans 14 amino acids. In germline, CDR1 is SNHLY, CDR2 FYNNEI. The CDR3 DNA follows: TGTGCCAGCAGTGTGACAGGGGATGGAAACACCATATATTTT. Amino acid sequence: CASSVTGDGNTIYF. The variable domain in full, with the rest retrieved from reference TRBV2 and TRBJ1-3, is EPEVTQTPSHQVTQMGQEVILRCVPISNHLYFYWYRQILGQKVEFLVSFYNNEISEKSEIFDDQFSVERPDGSNFTLKIRSTKLEDSAMYFCASSVTGDGNTIYFGEGSWLTVV.